This paragraph covers one TCR beta chain sequence. Its antigen remains unidentified. This sample is part of a study of CD8 T cells in ankylosing spondylitis. Study-wide results and caveats: Clones linked to disease, bearing a CD8+ phenotype, were relatively rare in peripheral blood. Earlier studies detected some motif variants in reactive arthritis synovial fluid and blood. What seemed typical of ankylosing spondylitis blood was a TCR beta motif built from about 8 highly homologous variants. Significantly higher representation of disease-linked clones was reported for matched ankylosing spondylitis synovial fluid.

Germline CDR1 reads SGHKS; CDR2 reads YYEKEE (reference sequence). The CDR3 contains 17 residues. V was pared by 0 bases and J by 0 bases, with 10 bases between. TCRdb re-called the 5' RACE reads with MiXCR, one entry per CDR3 protein. The data hold 200,000 to 300,000 distinct CDR3 sequences, with roughly 32% observed a single time. The chain couples TRBV5-5 to TRBJ2-6, with D possibly TRBD1 on 5 matching bases. Sequencing used blood, either unsorted or a sorted T cell fraction (not recorded which). This sequence was found in a male donor with ankylosing spondylitis or in good health (not recorded which). The CDR3 spells CASSLGPGRSGANVLTF. The CDR3 nucleotides read TGTGCCAGCAGCTTGGGTCCAGGGCGCTCTGGGGCCAACGTCCTGACTTTC.